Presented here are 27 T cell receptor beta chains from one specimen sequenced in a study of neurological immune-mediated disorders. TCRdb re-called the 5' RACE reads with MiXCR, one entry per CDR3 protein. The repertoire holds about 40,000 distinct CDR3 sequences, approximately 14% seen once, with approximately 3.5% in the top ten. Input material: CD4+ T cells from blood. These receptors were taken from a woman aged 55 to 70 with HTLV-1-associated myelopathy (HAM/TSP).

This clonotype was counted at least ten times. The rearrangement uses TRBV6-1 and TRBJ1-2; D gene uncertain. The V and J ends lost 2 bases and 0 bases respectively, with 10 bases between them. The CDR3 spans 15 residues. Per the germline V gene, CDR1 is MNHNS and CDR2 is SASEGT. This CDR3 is CASSELTGANYGYTF. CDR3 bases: TGTGCCAGCAGTGAATTGACCGGAGCTAACTATGGCTACACCTTC.

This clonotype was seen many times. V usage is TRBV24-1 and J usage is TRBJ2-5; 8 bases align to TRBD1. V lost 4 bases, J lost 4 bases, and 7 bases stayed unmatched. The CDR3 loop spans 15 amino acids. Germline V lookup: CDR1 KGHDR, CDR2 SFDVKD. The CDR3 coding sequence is TGTGCCACCAGTGACCCTAGGACAGGGACAGAGACCCAGTACTTC. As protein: CATSDPRTGTETQYF.

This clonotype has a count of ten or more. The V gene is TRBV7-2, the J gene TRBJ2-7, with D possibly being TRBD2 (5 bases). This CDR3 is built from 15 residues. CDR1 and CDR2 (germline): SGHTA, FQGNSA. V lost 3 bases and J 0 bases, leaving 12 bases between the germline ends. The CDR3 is CASSFDLASSYEQYF. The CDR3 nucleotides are TGTGCCAGCAGCTTTGATTTAGCGAGCTCCTACGAGCAGTACTTC. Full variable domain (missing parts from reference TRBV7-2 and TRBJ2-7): GAGVSQSPSNKVTEKGKDVELRCDPISGHTALYWYRQSLGQGLEFLIYFQGNSAPDKSGLPSDRFSAERTGGSVSTLTIQRTQQEDSAVYLCASSFDLASSYEQYFGPGTRLTVT.

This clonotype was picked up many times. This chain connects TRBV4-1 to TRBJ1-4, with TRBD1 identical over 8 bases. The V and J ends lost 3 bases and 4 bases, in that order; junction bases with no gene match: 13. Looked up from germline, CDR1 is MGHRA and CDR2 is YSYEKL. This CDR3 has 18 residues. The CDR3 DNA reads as TGCGCCAGCAGCCATCCTTCCGGGACAGGTGGGGGTAATGAAAAACTGTTTTTT. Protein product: CASSHPSGTGGGNEKLFF.

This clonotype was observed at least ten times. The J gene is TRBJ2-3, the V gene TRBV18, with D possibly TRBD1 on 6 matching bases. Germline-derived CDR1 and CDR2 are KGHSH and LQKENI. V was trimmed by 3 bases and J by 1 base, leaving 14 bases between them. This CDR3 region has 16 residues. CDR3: CASSPRQAIGTDTQYF. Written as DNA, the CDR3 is TGTGCCAGCTCACCCCGACAGGCCATAGGCACAGATACGCAGTATTTT.

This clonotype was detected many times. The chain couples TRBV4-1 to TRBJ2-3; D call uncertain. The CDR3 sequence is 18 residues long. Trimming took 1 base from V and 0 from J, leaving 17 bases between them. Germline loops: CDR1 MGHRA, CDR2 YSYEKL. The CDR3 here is CASSQAPPIGVSTDTQYF. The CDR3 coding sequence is TGCGCCAGCAGCCAAGCCCCCCCTATCGGAGTTAGCACAGATACGCAGTATTTT.

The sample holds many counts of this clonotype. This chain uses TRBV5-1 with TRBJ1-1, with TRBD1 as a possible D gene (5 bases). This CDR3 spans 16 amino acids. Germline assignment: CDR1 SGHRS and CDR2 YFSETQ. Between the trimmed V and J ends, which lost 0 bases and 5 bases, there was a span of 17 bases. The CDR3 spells CASSLDGRGLRTEAFF. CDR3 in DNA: TGCGCCAGCAGCTTGGACGGGAGGGGATTAAGGACTGAAGCTTTCTTT.

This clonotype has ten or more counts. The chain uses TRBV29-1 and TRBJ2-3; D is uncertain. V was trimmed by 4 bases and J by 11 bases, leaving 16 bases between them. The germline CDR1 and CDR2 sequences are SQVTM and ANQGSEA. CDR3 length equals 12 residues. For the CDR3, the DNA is TGCAGCGTTGGGGTTGCGACTGTGAAGCAGTATTTT. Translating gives CSVGVATVKQYF.

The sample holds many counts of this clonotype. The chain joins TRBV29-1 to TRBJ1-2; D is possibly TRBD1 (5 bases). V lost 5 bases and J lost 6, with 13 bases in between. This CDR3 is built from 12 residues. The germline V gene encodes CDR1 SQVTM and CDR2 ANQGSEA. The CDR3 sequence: CSVRLGPHGYTF. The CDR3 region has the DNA TGCAGCGTTCGCCTGGGGCCGCATGGCTACACCTTC.

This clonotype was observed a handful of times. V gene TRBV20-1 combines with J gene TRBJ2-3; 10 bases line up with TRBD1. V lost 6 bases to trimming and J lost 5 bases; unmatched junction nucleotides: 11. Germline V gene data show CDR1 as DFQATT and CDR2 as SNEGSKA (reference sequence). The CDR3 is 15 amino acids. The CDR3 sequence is CSATPGTGVRDTQYF. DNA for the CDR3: TGCAGTGCAACGCCCGGGACAGGGGTTAGAGATACGCAGTATTTT.

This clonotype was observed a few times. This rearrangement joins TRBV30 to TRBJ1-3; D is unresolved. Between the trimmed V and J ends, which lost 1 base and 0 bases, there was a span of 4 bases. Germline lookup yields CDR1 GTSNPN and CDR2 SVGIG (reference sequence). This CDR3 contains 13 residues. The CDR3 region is CAWSGGSGNTIYF. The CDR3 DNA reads TGTGCCTGGAGTGGAGGCTCTGGAAACACCATATATTTT.

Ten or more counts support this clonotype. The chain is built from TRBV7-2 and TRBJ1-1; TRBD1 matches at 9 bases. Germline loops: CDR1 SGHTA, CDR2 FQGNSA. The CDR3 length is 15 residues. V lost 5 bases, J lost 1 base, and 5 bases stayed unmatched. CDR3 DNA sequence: TGTGCCAGCAGCCTCTGGACAGGGGAGAACACTGAAGCTTTCTTT. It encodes CASSLWTGENTEAFF.

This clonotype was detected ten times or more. The CDR3 loop reads CASSLSVGSNQPQHF. CDR3 DNA: TGTGCCAGCAGTTTATCCGTCGGTAGCAATCAGCCCCAGCATTTT. The gene calls are TRBV12-3 or TRBV12-4 and TRBJ1-5; D is unresolved. With 2 bases removed from V and 0 bases from J, the gap between germline ends came to 8 bases. The CDR3 extends over 15 amino acids.

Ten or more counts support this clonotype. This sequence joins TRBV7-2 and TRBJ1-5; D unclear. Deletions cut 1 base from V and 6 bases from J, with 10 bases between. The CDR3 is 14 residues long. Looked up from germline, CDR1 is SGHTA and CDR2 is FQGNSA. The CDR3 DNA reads TGTGCCAGCAGCTTAGGACATATGTCTCAGCCCCAGCATTTT. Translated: CASSLGHMSQPQHF.

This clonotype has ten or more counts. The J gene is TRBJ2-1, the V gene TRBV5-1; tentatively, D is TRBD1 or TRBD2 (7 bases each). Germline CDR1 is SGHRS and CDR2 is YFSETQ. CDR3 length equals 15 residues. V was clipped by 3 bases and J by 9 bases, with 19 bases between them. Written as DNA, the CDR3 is TGCGCCAGCAGCTCAGGGGGGGGAACTACAACTGAGCAGTTCTTC. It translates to CASSSGGGTTTEQFF.

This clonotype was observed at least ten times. The CDR3, as DNA: TGTGCCATCAGTGGGGGGACTAGCGCTAACACAGATACGCAGTATTTT. Its translation is CAISGGTSANTDTQYF. The V call is TRBV10-3, the J call TRBJ2-3; 10 bases map to TRBD2. The CDR3 length is 16 residues. V dropped 4 bases and J dropped 2; count of bases not matched to a gene: 6. Germline V gene sequence: CDR1 ENHRY, CDR2 SYGVKD.

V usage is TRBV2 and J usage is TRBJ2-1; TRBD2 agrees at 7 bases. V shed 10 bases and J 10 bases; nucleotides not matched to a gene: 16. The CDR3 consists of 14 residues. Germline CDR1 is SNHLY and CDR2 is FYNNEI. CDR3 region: CAIPRDYFPYEQFF. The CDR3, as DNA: TGTGCCATTCCCCGGGACTACTTCCCCTACGAGCAGTTCTTC. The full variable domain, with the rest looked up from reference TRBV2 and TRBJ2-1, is EPEVTQTPSHQVTQMGQEVILRCVPISNHLYFYWYRQILGQKVEFLVSFYNNEISEKSEIFDDQFSVERPDGSNFTLKIRSTKLEDSAMYFCAIPRDYFPYEQFFGPGTRLTVL.

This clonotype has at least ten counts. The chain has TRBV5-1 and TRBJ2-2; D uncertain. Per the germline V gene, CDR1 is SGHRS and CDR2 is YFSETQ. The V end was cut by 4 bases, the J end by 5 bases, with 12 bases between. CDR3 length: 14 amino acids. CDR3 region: CASSPTPQTGELFF. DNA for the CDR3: TGCGCCAGCAGCCCTACGCCTCAAACCGGGGAGCTGTTTTTT.

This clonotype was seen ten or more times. The CDR3 loop is CASSAPGQIYEQYF. CDR3 DNA sequence: TGTGCCAGCAGTGCCCCGGGACAGATCTACGAGCAGTACTTC. The V and J genes are TRBV6-5 and TRBJ2-7; TRBD1 agrees at 7 bases. Trimming removed 5 bases from V and 3 bases from J; junction bases left unmatched: 7. Germline V gene data show CDR1 as MNHEY and CDR2 as SVGAGI. This CDR3 is 14 amino acids long.

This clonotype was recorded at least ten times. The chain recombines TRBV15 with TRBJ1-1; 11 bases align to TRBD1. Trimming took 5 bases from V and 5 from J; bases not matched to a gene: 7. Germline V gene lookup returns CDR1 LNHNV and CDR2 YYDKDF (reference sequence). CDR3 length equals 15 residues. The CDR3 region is CATSARTGGFTEAFF. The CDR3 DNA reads TGTGCCACCAGCGCTCGGACAGGGGGCTTTACTGAAGCTTTCTTT.

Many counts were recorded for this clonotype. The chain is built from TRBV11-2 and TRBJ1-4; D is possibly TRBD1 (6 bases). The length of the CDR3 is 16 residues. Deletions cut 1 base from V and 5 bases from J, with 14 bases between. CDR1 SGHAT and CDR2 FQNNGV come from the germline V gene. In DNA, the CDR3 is TGTGCCAGCAGCTTAGGACAGGCCCCTCCAAATGAAAAACTGTTTTTT. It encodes CASSLGQAPPNEKLFF. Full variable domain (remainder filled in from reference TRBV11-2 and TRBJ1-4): EAGVAQSPRYKIIEKRQSVAFWCNPISGHATLYWYQQILGQGPKLLIQFQNNGVVDDSQLPKDRFSAERLKGVDSTLKIQPAKLEDSAVYLCASSLGQAPPNEKLFFGSGTQLSVL.

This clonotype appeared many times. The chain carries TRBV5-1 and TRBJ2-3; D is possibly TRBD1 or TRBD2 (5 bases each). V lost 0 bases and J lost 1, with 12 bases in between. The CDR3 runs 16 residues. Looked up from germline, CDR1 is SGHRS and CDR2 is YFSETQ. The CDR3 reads CASSLDLGVGTDTQYF. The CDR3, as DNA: TGCGCCAGCAGCTTGGATTTGGGGGTGGGCACAGATACGCAGTATTTT.

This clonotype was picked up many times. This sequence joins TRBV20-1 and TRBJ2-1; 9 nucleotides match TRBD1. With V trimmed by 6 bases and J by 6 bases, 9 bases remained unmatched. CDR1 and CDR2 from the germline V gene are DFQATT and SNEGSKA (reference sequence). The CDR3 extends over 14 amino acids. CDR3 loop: CSARADRGVNEQFF. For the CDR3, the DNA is TGCAGTGCCCGAGCAGACAGGGGGGTCAATGAGCAGTTCTTC.

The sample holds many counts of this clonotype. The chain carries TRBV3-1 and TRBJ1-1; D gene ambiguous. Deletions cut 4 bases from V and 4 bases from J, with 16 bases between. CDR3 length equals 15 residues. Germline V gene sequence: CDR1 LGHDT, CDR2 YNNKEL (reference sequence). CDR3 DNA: TGTGCCAGCAGCCCTCGACGCGGTGGCAGCACTGAAGCTTTCTTT. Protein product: CASSPRRGGSTEAFF. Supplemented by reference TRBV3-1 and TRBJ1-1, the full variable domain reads DTAVSQTPKYLVTQMGNDKSIKCEQNLGHDTMYWYKQDSKKFLKIMFSYNNKELIINETVPNRFSPKSPDKAHLNLHINSLELGDSAVYFCASSPRRGGSTEAFFGQGTRLTVV.

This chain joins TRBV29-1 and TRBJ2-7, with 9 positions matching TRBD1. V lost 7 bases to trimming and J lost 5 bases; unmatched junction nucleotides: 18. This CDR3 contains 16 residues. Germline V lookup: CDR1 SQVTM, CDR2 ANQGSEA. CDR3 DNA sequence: TGCAGCGAGTTAAACCATTCAGGACAGGGGATTGACGAGCAGTACTTC. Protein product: CSELNHSGQGIDEQYF.

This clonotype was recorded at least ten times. This CDR3 reads CSARARGQGYGYTF. CDR3 nucleotides: TGCAGTGCTAGAGCTAGGGGACAGGGCTATGGCTACACCTTC. The chain combines TRBV20-1 with TRBJ1-2; 9 bases align to TRBD1. Unmatched junction bases numbered 4, after V lost 1 base and J lost 4 bases. Germline CDR1 and CDR2: DFQATT and SNEGSKA (reference sequence). The length of the CDR3 is 14 residues.

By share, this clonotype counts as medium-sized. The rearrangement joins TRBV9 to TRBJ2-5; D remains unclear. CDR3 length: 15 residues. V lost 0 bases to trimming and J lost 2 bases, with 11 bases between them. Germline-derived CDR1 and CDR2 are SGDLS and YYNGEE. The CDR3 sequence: CASSVGLAEQETQYF. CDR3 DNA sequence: TGTGCCAGCAGCGTAGGGTTAGCCGAGCAAGAGACCCAGTACTTC.